The rows below give T cell receptor beta chains drawn from one sample of a study of blood T cells in healthy people across ages. TCRdb reprocessed the 5' RACE reads via MiXCR and lists one record per CDR3 protein. The data hold around 1,000,000 distinct CDR3 sequences, with 25% observed a single time. These same records also appear under a second study, on T cells of mothers and their children.

The sequencing sample was made of blood. The receptors were gathered from a girl aged 2-10 years in good health. The CDR3 runs from the conserved cysteine through the conserved F or W. The D gene is left open where the match is weak. Clone size is given for some rows only: seen once, a few or many times, or a class if the clone is expanded.

d_call j_call cdr3_length v_call clone_size cdr3_nt cdr3_aa
NA TRBJ2-3 12 TRBV20-1 few TGCAGTGCTAGAATGGGAGCGGGTACGCAGTATTTT CSARMGAGTQYF
NA TRBJ1-1 11 TRBV5-6 few TGTGCCAGCAGCTTCAGTCTTGAAGCTTTCTTT CASSFSLEAFF
NA TRBJ1-6 17 TRBV4-1 many TGCGCCAGCAGCCAAGATCGGGACCTCGACGGGGATTCACCCCTCCACTTT CASSQDRDLDGDSPLHF
NA TRBJ2-3 15 TRBV3-1 few TGTGCCAGCAGCCCTACAGGATTTCGCACAGATACGCAGTATTTT CASSPTGFRTDTQYF
NA TRBJ1-1 15 TRBV9 NA TGTGCCAGCAGCACAGGTCGTCGACTGAACACTGAAGCTTTCTTT CASSTGRRLNTEAFF
TRBD1 TRBJ2-5 15 TRBV12-3/TRBV12-4 NA TGTGCCAGCAGTACCCGGACAGGAGGAAAGGGGACCCAGTACTTC CASSTRTGGKGTQYF
TRBD2 TRBJ2-5 16 TRBV10-3 NA TGTGCCATCAGCATCGGGGGACTATCGACCCAAGAGACCCAGTACTTC CAISIGGLSTQETQYF
NA TRBJ1-3 13 TRBV29-1 NA TGCAGCGTTCTGGCCCTCTCTGGAAACACCATATATTTT CSVLALSGNTIYF
NA TRBJ1-5 14 TRBV12-5 NA TGTGCTAGTGCCGGGACAAATAGCAATCAGCCCCAGCATTTT CASAGTNSNQPQHF
NA TRBJ1-1 14 TRBV2 few TGTGCCAGCAGTGCCTTGGCACCGAACACTGAAGCTTTCTTT CASSALAPNTEAFF
NA TRBJ1-5 14 TRBV6-6 few TGTGCCAGCAGTGGGGACCTCGCGGGTCAGCCCCAGCATTTT CASSGDLAGQPQHF
NA TRBJ1-1 13 TRBV6-2/TRBV6-3 NA TGTGCCAGCAGTCCACACGGGACGGGAAGGACTTTCTTT CASSPHGTGRTFF
TRBD2 TRBJ2-1 16 TRBV5-1 NA TGCGCCAGCAGCTTGGGGGTAGCGGGATTCAACAATGAGCAGTTCTTC CASSLGVAGFNNEQFF
NA TRBJ2-3 16 TRBV29-1 few TGCAGCGTTGCGGGACTTCCCGTTCTGGGCACAGATACGCAGTATTTT CSVAGLPVLGTDTQYF
NA TRBJ1-4 15 TRBV9 few TGTGCCAGCAGCGTTTCCGGGACGCTAGGTGAAAAACTGTTTTTT CASSVSGTLGEKLFF
TRBD1 TRBJ2-1 15 TRBV7-9 few TGTGCCAGCAGCTTAGTGGGGACAGGGCCCAATGAGCAGTTCTTC CASSLVGTGPNEQFF
NA TRBJ1-5 17 TRBV4-1 NA TGCGCCAGCAGCCAAGATACGGGGTTTGAAAGCAATCAGCCCCAGCATTTT CASSQDTGFESNQPQHF
NA TRBJ1-1 14 TRBV29-1 few TGCAGCGTTGGGGGCAGGGCCATGAACACTGAAGCTTTCTTT CSVGGRAMNTEAFF
NA TRBJ2-3 14 TRBV15 NA TGTGCCACCAGCGCGAGCGGAAGCACAGATACGCAGTATTTT CATSASGSTDTQYF
TRBD1 TRBJ1-2 14 TRBV6-5 NA TGTGCCAGCAGCCCCGGGACAGGTGGGGATGGCTACACTTTC CASSPGTGGDGYTF
NA TRBJ1-1 13 TRBV24-1 NA TGTGCCACCTCCCAGAACTTTAACACTGAAGCTTTCTTT CATSQNFNTEAFF
NA TRBJ1-5 15 TRBV7-2 many TGTGCCAGCAGCTTAGCCGGTTATAGCAATCAGCCCCAGCATTTT CASSLAGYSNQPQHF
NA TRBJ2-5 13 TRBV12-3/TRBV12-4 few TGTGCCAGCAGTTTCTTGGTTACGGAGACCCAGTACTTC CASSFLVTETQYF
NA TRBJ2-5 15 TRBV5-1 few TGCGCCAGCAGCTTGGCGGGGGTACGGGAAGAGACCCAGTACTTC CASSLAGVREETQYF
TRBD2 TRBJ2-1 15 TRBV9 NA TGTGCCAGCAGCGGGTTGGGACTAGTATACAATGAGCAGTTCTTC CASSGLGLVYNEQFF
NA TRBJ2-3 15 TRBV5-5 NA TGTGCCAGCAGCCAGGACAAGGGAGAGGCAGATACGCAGTATTTT CASSQDKGEADTQYF
NA TRBJ1-2 15 TRBV7-2 few TGTGCCAGCAGCCCACTAGCCGACAGGAAATATGGCTACACCTTC CASSPLADRKYGYTF
TRBD2 TRBJ2-1 19 TRBV15 few TGTGCCACCTCCTCCGGGACTAGCTACTCTTTGGCGTCGCTCAATGAGCAGTTCTTC CATSSGTSYSLASLNEQFF
NA TRBJ1-1 13 TRBV12-3/TRBV12-4 few TGTGCCAGCAGCGACTTTAACAGCCACGAAGCTTTCTTT CASSDFNSHEAFF
TRBD1 TRBJ1-5 14 TRBV7-2 once TGTGCCAGCAGCTCAGGGGGCATCAGTCAGCCCCAGCATTTT CASSSGGISQPQHF
NA TRBJ2-3 15 TRBV12-3/TRBV12-4 NA TGTGCCAGCACTCTAGACCGGGGATGGGGAGATACGCAGTATTTT CASTLDRGWGDTQYF
TRBD2 TRBJ2-1 15 TRBV4-1 NA TGCGCCAGCAGCCAGTTAGCGGGAGTGGTCGATGAGCAGTTCTTC CASSQLAGVVDEQFF
TRBD1 TRBJ2-1 13 TRBV3-1 NA TGTGCCAGCAACACAGGGGACTACAATGAGCAGTTCTTC CASNTGDYNEQFF
NA TRBJ2-3 12 TRBV11-2 NA TGTGCCAGCAGCTTTGAGACAGATACGCAGTATTTT CASSFETDTQYF
NA TRBJ2-5 14 TRBV7-9 few TGTGCCAGCAGCATGAGACAGGCTCAAGAGACCCAGTACTTC CASSMRQAQETQYF
NA TRBJ2-5 13 TRBV7-9 many TGTGCCAGCAGCTGGACCGTGGAAGAGACCCAGTACTTC CASSWTVEETQYF
NA TRBJ2-5 15 TRBV7-8 NA TGTGCCAGCAGCTTACCAGCGGAGATCCAAGAGACCCAGTACTTC CASSLPAEIQETQYF
NA TRBJ2-1 11 TRBV20-1 few TGCAGTGCTGGGACGGAGAATGAGCAGTTCTTC CSAGTENEQFF
NA TRBJ2-2 14 TRBV11-2 NA TGTGCCAGCAGCTCCGGCCTCGATATCGGGGAGCTGTTTTTT CASSSGLDIGELFF
TRBD1 TRBJ2-7 15 TRBV20-1 NA TGCAGTGCTAGAGAGGAGGGACAGGCTTCCTACGAGCAGTACTTC CSAREEGQASYEQYF
NA TRBJ2-7 16 TRBV3-1 NA TGTGCCAGCAGCCAAGATCCTTTCGTTGGGGGGTACGAGCAGTACTTC CASSQDPFVGGYEQYF
NA TRBJ1-2 13 TRBV29-1 few TGCAGCGTTGAAGAATCTGGGAGGGATGGCTACACCTTC CSVEESGRDGYTF
NA TRBJ2-7 14 TRBV20-1 NA TGCAGTGCTAGAGATATGGGGAACCTATACGAGCAGTACTTC CSARDMGNLYEQYF
NA TRBJ1-1 14 TRBV4-1 once TGCGCCAGCAGCCAAGTGCCGGGTAGGACTGAAGCTTTCTTT CASSQVPGRTEAFF
TRBD1 TRBJ2-7 14 TRBV6-5 NA TGTGCCAGCAGACAAAACAGGGGGCCATACGAGCAGTACTTC CASRQNRGPYEQYF
NA TRBJ1-1 14 TRBV27 many TGTGCCAGCAGTTTGGGGTCGCTGAACACTGAAGCTTTCTTT CASSLGSLNTEAFF